Below, one T cell receptor (beta chain) is given with its context. Its antigen is not identified. The data were obtained in a study of beta chain features in type 1 diabetes. TCRB transcripts that were expressed got sequenced, as all of the isolated RNA had been reverse transcribed. Profiled with immunoSEQ multiplex PCR; TCRdb holds only in-frame clones, not every one. The sample shows fewer than 300,000 clones, approximately 10% of them seen only once. The CDR3 covers 16 residues. The V gene's germline CDR1 is SGHVS and CDR2 FNYEAQ. V lost 5 bases, J lost 1 base, and 7 bases stayed unmatched. Study results and caveats: Across all four CD4+ subsets, people with type 1 diabetes showed modestly shorter TCRB CDR3s.

Sequencing input: naive CD4+ T cells from blood. The rearrangement uses TRBV7-6 and TRBJ2-2, with 7 bases that match TRBD1. This TCR came from a man aged 25 to 40 with type 1 diabetes. For the CDR3, the DNA is TGTGCCAGCAGCCCCCGCGGACAGGTGAACACCGGGGAGCTGTTTTTT. Protein product: CASSPRGQVNTGELFF.